This T cell receptor beta chain was retrieved from a study of beta chain features in type 1 diabetes. Study results and caveats: The analysis here could not establish whether HLA type shapes TCRB rearrangement. VDJ junctions from patients with type 1 diabetes contained fewer insertions and more deletions.

The CDR3 runs to 14 residues. The V gene's germline CDR1 is SGHDT and CDR2 YYEEEE. The junction had 17 bases not matched to a gene; V was cut back by 9 bases and J by 14 bases. Expressed TCRB transcripts were sequenced after all isolated RNA was converted to cDNA. Here immunoSEQ multiplex PCR was the method, and the copy in TCRdb shows in-frame clones only, minus some. The sample records roughly 400,000 clones, more than 11% being singletons. This clone was detected only a few times. Antigen unknown. The receptor's source is a man aged 30-40 years in good health. V and J are TRBV5-6 and TRBJ1-6; 7 bases match TRBD1. The sequencing sample was made of naive CD4+ T cells from blood. The CDR3 sequence: CATSREGATVSLHF. The CDR3 DNA is TGTGCCACCTCTCGAGAGGGGGCTACAGTATCCCTCCACTTT.